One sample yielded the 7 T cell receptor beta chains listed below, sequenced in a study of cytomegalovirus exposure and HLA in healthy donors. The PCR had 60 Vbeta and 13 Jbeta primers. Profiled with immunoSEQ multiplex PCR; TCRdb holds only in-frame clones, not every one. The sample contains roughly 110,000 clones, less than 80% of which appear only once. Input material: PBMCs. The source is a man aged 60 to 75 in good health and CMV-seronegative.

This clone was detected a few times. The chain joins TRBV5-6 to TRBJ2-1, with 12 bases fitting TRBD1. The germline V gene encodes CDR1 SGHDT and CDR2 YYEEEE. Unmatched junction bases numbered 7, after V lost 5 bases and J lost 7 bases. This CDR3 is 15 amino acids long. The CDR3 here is CASRQPGQGANEQFF. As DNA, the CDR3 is TGTGCCAGCAGACAACCGGGACAGGGGGCTAATGAGCAGTTCTTC.

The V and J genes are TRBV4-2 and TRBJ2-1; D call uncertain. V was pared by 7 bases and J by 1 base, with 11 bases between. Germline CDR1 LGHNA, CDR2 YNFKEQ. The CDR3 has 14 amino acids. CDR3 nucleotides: TGTGCCAGCAACAACCTAGATTCCTACAATGAGCAGTTCTTC. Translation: CASNNLDSYNEQFF.

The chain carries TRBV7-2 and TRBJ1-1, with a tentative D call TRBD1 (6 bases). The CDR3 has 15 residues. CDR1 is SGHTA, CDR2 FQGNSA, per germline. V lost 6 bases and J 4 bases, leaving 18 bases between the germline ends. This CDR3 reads CASRQRGGRFTEAFF. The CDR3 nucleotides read TGTGCCAGCAGACAGAGGGGGGGGCGTTTCACTGAAGCTTTCTTT.

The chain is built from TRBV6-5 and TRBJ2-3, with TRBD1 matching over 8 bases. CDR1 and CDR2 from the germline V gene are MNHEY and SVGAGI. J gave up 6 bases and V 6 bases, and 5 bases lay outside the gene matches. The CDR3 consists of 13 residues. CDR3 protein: CASRRQGFDTQYF. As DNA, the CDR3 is TGTGCCAGCAGAAGACAGGGGTTCGATACGCAGTATTTT.

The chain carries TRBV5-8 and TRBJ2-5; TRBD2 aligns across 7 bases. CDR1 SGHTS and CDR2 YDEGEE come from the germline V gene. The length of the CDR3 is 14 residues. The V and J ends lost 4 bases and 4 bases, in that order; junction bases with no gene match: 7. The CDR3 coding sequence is TGTGCCAGCAGCCGAGCAACGGGGGGAGAGACCCAGTACTTC. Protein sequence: CASSRATGGETQYF.

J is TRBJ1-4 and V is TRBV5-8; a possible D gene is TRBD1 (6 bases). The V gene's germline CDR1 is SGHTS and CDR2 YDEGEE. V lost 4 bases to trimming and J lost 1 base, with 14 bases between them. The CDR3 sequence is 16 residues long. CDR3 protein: CASSLQGRLTNEKLFF. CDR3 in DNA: TGTGCCAGCAGCCTACAGGGTCGGTTAACTAATGAAAAACTGTTTTTT.

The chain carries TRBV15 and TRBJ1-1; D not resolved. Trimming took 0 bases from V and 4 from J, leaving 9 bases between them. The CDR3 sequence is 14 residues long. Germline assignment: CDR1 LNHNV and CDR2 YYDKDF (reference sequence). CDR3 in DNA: TGTGCCACCAGCAGAGATCCCCCCGGCACTGAAGCTTTCTTT. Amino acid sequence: CATSRDPPGTEAFF.